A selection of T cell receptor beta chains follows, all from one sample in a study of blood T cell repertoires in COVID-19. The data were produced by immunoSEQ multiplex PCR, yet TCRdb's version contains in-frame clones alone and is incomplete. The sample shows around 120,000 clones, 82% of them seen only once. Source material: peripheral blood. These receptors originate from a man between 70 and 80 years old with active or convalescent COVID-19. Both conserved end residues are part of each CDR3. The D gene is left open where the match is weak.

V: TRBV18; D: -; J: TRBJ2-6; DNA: TGTGCCAGCTCACCTTCTCCCGTGGGAGCTGGGGCCAACGTCCTGACTTTC; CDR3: CASSPSPVGAGANVLTF
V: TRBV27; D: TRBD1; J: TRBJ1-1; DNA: TGTGCCAGCAGTTGGGGACAGCTGAACACTGAAGCTTTCTTT; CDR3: CASSWGQLNTEAFF
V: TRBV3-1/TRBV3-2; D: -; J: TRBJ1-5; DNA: TGTGCCAGCAGCCGAGACCAGAAAAATCAGCCCCAGCATTTT; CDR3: CASSRDQKNQPQHF
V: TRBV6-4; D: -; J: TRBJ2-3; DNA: TGTGCCAGCAGTAGGGACTCCATGCGAGATACGCAGTATTTT; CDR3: CASSRDSMRDTQYF
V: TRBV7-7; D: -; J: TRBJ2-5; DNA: TGTGCCAGCAGCGGGGACCCGCGGGGAGAGACCCAGTACTTC; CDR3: CASSGDPRGETQYF
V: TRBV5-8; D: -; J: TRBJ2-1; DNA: TGTGCCAGCAGCTGGGGGCCAGTTGGGGAGCAGTTCTTC; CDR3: CASSWGPVGEQFF
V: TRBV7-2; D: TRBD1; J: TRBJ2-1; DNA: TGTGCCAGCAGCTTAGAGACAGGGCATGAGCAGTTCTTC; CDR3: CASSLETGHEQFF
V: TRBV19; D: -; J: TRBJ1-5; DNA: TGTGCCTGGCCCTTGCCCCAGCATTTT; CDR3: CAWPLPQHF
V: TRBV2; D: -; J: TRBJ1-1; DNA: TGTGCCAGCAGTCGGCGGGGAATATCCACTGAAGCTTTCTTT; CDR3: CASSRRGISTEAFF
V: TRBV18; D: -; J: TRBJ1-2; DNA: TGTGCCAGCTCACCAACGACGGAGTATCATGGCTACACCTTC; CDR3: CASSPTTEYHGYTF
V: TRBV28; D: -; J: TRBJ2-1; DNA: TGTGCCAGCAGTCTACCCCCCTCGGGTGAGCAGTTCTTC; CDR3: CASSLPPSGEQFF
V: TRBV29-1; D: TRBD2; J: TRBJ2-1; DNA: TGCAGCGGGTTGGGGACGGGGGGTCAGTACAATGAGCAGTTCTTC; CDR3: CSGLGTGGQYNEQFF
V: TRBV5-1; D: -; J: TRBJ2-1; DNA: TGCGCCAGCAGCTTGATATCGGGACTCCTCAATGAGCAGTTCTTC; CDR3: CASSLISGLLNEQFF
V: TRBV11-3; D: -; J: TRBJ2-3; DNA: TGTGCCAGCCAGGAGGGGACAGCTAGCACAGATACGCAGTATTTT; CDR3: CASQEGTASTDTQYF